The 32 T cell receptor beta chains given below trace back to one sample, sequenced in a study of T cells in Graves' hyperthyroidism and ophthalmopathy. Amplified TCR beta CDR3 regions came from RNA transcripts. In the first-round RT-PCR of the TCR CDR3, the HTBI primer set was used. TCRdb called the multiplex PCR reads again in MiXCR, with one record for every CDR3 protein. The table has under 550,000 distinct CDR3 sequences, roughly 15% seen once. Sequencing was performed on blood. Source of these receptors: a woman between 18 and 29 years old with Graves' hyperthyroidism.

At least ten counts were recorded for this clonotype. The genes are TRBV7-2 and TRBJ2-5, with D perhaps given as TRBD1 or TRBD2 (5 bases each). Trimming removed 0 bases from V and 3 bases from J, with 8 bases in between. This CDR3 contains 14 residues. Germline V gene lookup returns CDR1 SGHTA and CDR2 FQGNSA. The CDR3 spells CASSLAGVKETQYF. CDR3 DNA: TGTGCCAGCAGCTTAGCGGGGGTTAAAGAGACCCAGTACTTC.

The sample holds one count of this clonotype. V usage is TRBV19 and J usage is TRBJ2-3; 9 nucleotides line up with TRBD1. With V trimmed by 6 bases and J by 4 bases, 5 bases remained unmatched. This CDR3 contains 14 residues. From germline, CDR1 is LNHDA and CDR2 SQIVND (reference sequence). CDR3 sequence reads: CASRQGASPDTQYF. CDR3 in DNA: TGTGCCAGTAGACAGGGGGCCAGCCCAGATACGCAGTATTTT.

The sample holds many counts of this clonotype. The rearrangement links TRBV28 to TRBJ2-1; D possibly matches TRBD1 or TRBD2 (5 bases each). V shed 3 bases and J shed 6 bases, with 18 bases lying between them. This CDR3 contains 16 residues. Germline CDR1 reads MDHEN; CDR2 reads SYDVKM. CDR3 loop: CASSLFGTLGSNEQFF. CDR3 DNA: TGTGCCAGCAGTTTGTTCGGGACCCTGGGGAGCAATGAGCAGTTCTTC.

The V gene is TRBV6-4, the J gene TRBJ1-1, with D hard to call. V lost 1 base to trimming and J lost 5 bases, with 8 bases between them. CDR1 and CDR2 (germline): MRHNA, SNTAGT. CDR3 length: 13 amino acids. CDR3: CASSDLPKTEAFF. CDR3 in DNA: TGTGCCAGCAGTGACTTGCCCAAAACTGAAGCTTTCTTT.

V is TRBV20-1 and J is TRBJ2-6, with TRBD1 as a possible D gene (8 bases). Trimming took off 1 base at V and 1 base at J, with 29 bases between the two ends. Germline V gene lookup returns CDR1 DFQATT and CDR2 SNEGSKA (reference sequence). The CDR3 has 22 residues. CDR3 bases: TGCAGTGCTAGAGGGCCGGGACAGGACCGCGGGGGCCTAACTTCTGGGGCCAACGTCCTGACTTTC. This encodes CSARGPGQDRGGLTSGANVLTF.

This clonotype has just a few counts. The J gene is TRBJ1-4, the V gene TRBV5-1; D is unclear. There are 13 residues in the CDR3. Germline CDR1 is SGHRS and CDR2 is YFSETQ. Trimming cost V 5 bases and J 4 bases, with 9 bases left between them. The CDR3 DNA is TGCGCCAGCAGAAGCGAACTTAATGAAAAACTGTTTTTT. As protein: CASRSELNEKLFF.

In this sample, this clonotype turned up a few times. The rearrangement joins TRBV6-1 to TRBJ1-2; 9 bases agree with TRBD1. Looked up from germline, CDR1 is MNHNS and CDR2 is SASEGT. Unmatched junction bases numbered 8, after V lost 8 bases and J lost 4 bases. The CDR3 consists of 14 residues. Written as DNA, the CDR3 is TGTGCCAGCCGGGACAGGGAGGCGGGCTATGGCTACACCTTC. Its protein product is CASRDREAGYGYTF.

This chain links TRBV7-8 with TRBJ2-1, with 7 bases lining up with TRBD1. Trimming cost V 4 bases and J 10 bases; bases outside gene matches: 10. From germline, CDR1 is SGHVS and CDR2 FQNEAQ. The CDR3 loop spans 14 amino acids. CDR3 amino acids: CASSSGTARDEQFF. The DNA of the CDR3 is TGTGCCAGCAGCTCCGGGACAGCACGGGACGAGCAGTTCTTC.

This clonotype was detected only a few times. The chain employs TRBV28 and TRBJ2-7; D possibly corresponds to TRBD2 (6 bases). The CDR3 length is 11 residues. Looked up from germline, CDR1 is MDHEN and CDR2 is SYDVKM. V was trimmed by 10 bases and J by 3 bases, leaving 10 bases between them. CDR3 in amino acids: CATQTSYEQYF. CDR3 DNA sequence: TGTGCCACCCAGACTAGCTACGAGCAGTACTTC.

CDR3 residues: CASSLGQGLNTEAFF. The CDR3, as DNA: TGTGCCAGCAGCTTAGGTCAGGGGTTGAACACTGAAGCTTTCTTT. The J gene is TRBJ1-1, the V gene TRBV7-2; D is possibly TRBD1 (6 bases). The germline gives CDR1 SGHTA, CDR2 FQGNSA. The V and J ends lost 1 base and 0 bases respectively, with 9 bases between them. The CDR3 has 15 residues.

The chain links TRBV24-1 to TRBJ2-1; TRBD2 matches at 8 bases. The V segment lost 9 bases and the J segment 5 bases; nucleotides outside the gene matches: 11. The length of the CDR3 is 15 residues. CDR1 and CDR2 from the germline V gene are KGHDR and SFDVKD. CDR3 in amino acids: CATGSGTRDDNEQFF. The DNA of the CDR3 is TGTGCCACCGGGTCGGGGACTAGGGATGACAATGAGCAGTTCTTC.

This chain uses TRBV4-2 with TRBJ1-1; D is ambiguous. CDR1 and CDR2 from the germline V gene are LGHNA and YNFKEQ. V was shortened by 7 bases and J by 4 bases, with 10 bases between the two germline ends. The CDR3 runs 12 residues. The CDR3 DNA reads as TGTGCCAGCAAACTTGGGAGCACTGAAGCTTTCTTT. Amino acids: CASKLGSTEAFF.

Only a few counts were recorded for this clonotype. The V call is TRBV19, the J call TRBJ1-5; D gene ambiguous. V was pared by 1 base and J by 3 bases, with 13 bases between. Germline loops: CDR1 LNHDA, CDR2 SQIVND (reference sequence). The CDR3 runs to 16 residues. The CDR3 is CASSIVRAGINQPQHF. In DNA form, the CDR3 reads TGTGCCAGTAGTATAGTTCGGGCGGGGATCAATCAGCCCCAGCATTTT.

This clonotype was seen only a few times. This chain joins TRBV4-2 and TRBJ2-5; D ambiguous. This CDR3 region has 15 residues. CDR1 LGHNA and CDR2 YNFKEQ come from the germline V gene. Trimming shortened V by 5 bases and J by 5 bases, and 18 bases separated the two germline ends. CDR3 region: CASSKFRDEFETQYF. CDR3 bases: TGTGCCAGCAGCAAATTCCGTGACGAATTTGAGACCCAGTACTTC.

The V call is TRBV18, the J call TRBJ2-2, with 9 bases aligning to TRBD2. The J segment lost 5 bases and the V segment lost 0 bases, leaving 4 bases of the junction unmatched. CDR1 is KGHSH and CDR2 is LQKENI in the germline V gene. This CDR3 spans 16 amino acids. The CDR3 protein is CASSPPGLASTGELFF. CDR3 nucleotide sequence: TGTGCCAGCTCACCACCGGGACTAGCTTCTACCGGGGAGCTGTTTTTT.

This clonotype was seen only a few times. This chain connects TRBV19 to TRBJ1-5; tentatively, D is TRBD1 (5 bases). CDR3 length: 15 amino acids. CDR1 LNHDA and CDR2 SQIVND come from the germline V gene (reference sequence). With 2 bases removed from V and 7 bases from J, the gap between germline ends came to 15 bases. The CDR3 reads CASSIRGRAGQPQHF. DNA for the CDR3: TGTGCCAGTAGTATAAGAGGCAGGGCGGGCCAGCCCCAGCATTTT.

This clonotype was seen ten or more times. The genes are TRBV6-1 and TRBJ2-3, with D tentatively TRBD2 (7 bases). The CDR3 is 13 residues long. Trimming shortened V by 2 bases and J by 7 bases, and 10 bases separated the two germline ends. CDR1 is MNHNS and CDR2 is SASEGT in the germline V gene. The CDR3 protein is CASSERGANTQYF. In DNA form, the CDR3 reads TGTGCCAGCAGTGAACGGGGGGCGAATACGCAGTATTTT.

Many counts were recorded for this clonotype. The rearrangement links TRBV20-1 to TRBJ2-1; a weak D match, TRBD2 (6 bases). V was cut by 2 bases and J by 7 bases, with 18 bases left in between. CDR3 length: 15 residues. Germline-derived CDR1 and CDR2 are DFQATT and SNEGSKA (reference sequence). In DNA form, the CDR3 reads TGCAGTGCTAGATCCCCTCTGACTAGTTGGAATGAGCAGTTCTTC. This codes for CSARSPLTSWNEQFF.

This clonotype showed up just a few times. The chain employs TRBV7-9 and TRBJ2-7; D remains unclear. The length of the CDR3 is 15 residues. Germline V CDR1 and CDR2: SEHNR, FQNEAQ (reference sequence). V lost 0 bases to trimming and J lost 5 bases, with 14 bases between them. CDR3 nucleotide sequence: TGTGCCAGCAGCTTAGCGCTCGAGCTGGCAGACGAGCAGTACTTC. This gives the protein CASSLALELADEQYF.

As concerns this clonotype: Possible read error: a much larger clone is one base away. The chain carries TRBV12-3 or TRBV12-4 and TRBJ2-7; D remains ambiguous. CDR3 length equals 14 residues. The CDR3 nucleotides are TGTGCCAGCAGTTTAAAGGGAAGGTCCTACGGGCAGTACTTC. Translated, it gives CASSLKGRSYGQYF.

This clonotype was seen a few times. This chain links TRBV5-6 with TRBJ1-2, with 9 bases fitting TRBD1. J was trimmed by 5 bases and V by 6 bases; bases with no gene match: 14. CDR3 size: 16 residues. Germline-derived CDR1 and CDR2 are SGHDT and YYEEEE. The CDR3 region has the DNA TGTGCCAGCACCTTAATCTCCGGGACAGGGCAGTATGGCTACACCTTC. Protein product: CASTLISGTGQYGYTF.

A few counts support this clonotype. This chain joins TRBV20-1 and TRBJ1-2, with 8 bases that match TRBD1. The germline gives CDR1 DFQATT, CDR2 SNEGSKA (reference sequence). This CDR3 is built from 15 residues. V shed 3 bases and J 3 bases; nucleotides not matched to a gene: 9. The CDR3 coding sequence is TGCAGTGCTAGGGTCTCAGGGGGCTCTGACTATGGCTACACCTTC. The encoded protein is CSARVSGGSDYGYTF.

The chain carries TRBV9 and TRBJ1-1; TRBD1 agrees at 8 bases. CDR1 and CDR2 from the germline V gene are SGDLS and YYNGEE. The CDR3 consists of 14 residues. Unmatched junction bases numbered 6, after V lost 1 base and J lost 7 bases. The DNA for the CDR3 is TGTGCCAGCAGCGTAAGTACAGGGACAGGTGAAGCTTTCTTT. It encodes CASSVSTGTGEAFF.

Concerning this clonotype itself: Given a much more abundant clone one base away, this may be a read error. V usage is TRBV3-1 and J usage is TRBJ2-3; TRBD2 matches at 10 bases. The CDR3 has 16 residues. Per germline, CDR1 LGHDT and CDR2 YNNKEL (reference sequence). The junction had 4 bases not matched to a gene; V was cut back by 0 bases and J by 4 bases. CDR3 DNA sequence: TGTGCCAGCAGCCAAGAACCAGCGGGAGGGCCAGATACGCAGTATTTT. Translated: CASSQEPAGGPDTQYF.

The V call is TRBV29-1, the J call TRBJ1-2; D remains unclear. Germline V CDR1 and CDR2: SQVTM, ANQGSEA. CDR3 length: 14 residues. V was pared by 6 bases and J by 1 base, with 15 bases between. CDR3 coding DNA: TGCAGCGTCGCTAGTAGACTGAATAACTATGGCTACACCTTC. Its protein product is CSVASRLNNYGYTF. Variable domain in full (rest from reference TRBV29-1 and TRBJ1-2): SAVISQKPSRDICQRGTSLTIQCQVDSQVTMMFWYRQQPGQSLTLIATANQGSEATYESGFVIDKFPISRPNLTFSTLTVSNMSPEDSSIYLCSVASRLNNYGYTFGSGTRLTVV.

This clonotype occurred a few times. The V and J genes are TRBV20-1 and TRBJ1-4; D is possibly TRBD1 (6 bases). Germline CDR1 is DFQATT and CDR2 is SNEGSKA (reference sequence). CDR3 length equals 17 residues. Trimming pared 5 bases from V and 4 bases from J, leaving 23 bases between. The CDR3 DNA follows: TGCAGTGCTTCATCCGGGACATTCTTTTCTGGTAATGAAAAACTGTTTTTT. Its translation: CSASSGTFFSGNEKLFF.

This clonotype was recorded many times. The genes are TRBV5-1 and TRBJ1-5, with D perhaps matching TRBD1 (5 bases). The germline V gene encodes CDR1 SGHRS and CDR2 YFSETQ. This CDR3 spans 15 amino acids. Trimming stripped 1 base from V and 4 bases from J, with 12 bases between. CDR3 in DNA: TGCGCCAGCAGCTTGCACTCGGGGGGAAATCAGCCCCAGCATTTT. It specifies CASSLHSGGNQPQHF. Together with reference TRBV5-1 and TRBJ1-5, the CDR3 gives the full variable domain: KAGVTQTPRYLIKTRGQQVTLSCSPISGHRSVSWYQQTPGQGLQFLFEYFSETQRNKGNFPGRFSGRQFSNSRSEMNVSTLELGDSALYLCASSLHSGGNQPQHFGDGTRLSIL.

The rearrangement joins TRBV9 to TRBJ2-7, with D perhaps matching TRBD1 (6 bases). The V and J ends lost 0 bases and 3 bases respectively, with 19 bases between them. The CDR3 loop spans 17 amino acids. Germline V CDR1 and CDR2: SGDLS, YYNGEE. The CDR3: CASSVGKIRGQSYEQYF. The CDR3 DNA reads as TGTGCCAGCAGCGTAGGGAAGATTCGGGGACAAAGCTACGAGCAGTACTTC.

This clonotype was counted ten times or more. The CDR3 sequence: CASSLAGPSNEQFF. CDR3 sequence (DNA): TGTGCCAGCAGTTTAGCGGGGCCCTCCAATGAGCAGTTCTTC. The chain employs TRBV6-1 and TRBJ2-1; 8 nucleotides line up with TRBD2. CDR3 length equals 14 residues. Germline V gene lookup returns CDR1 MNHNS and CDR2 SASEGT. V was clipped by 5 bases and J by 6 bases; unmatched bases: 6.

In its sample, this clonotype was seen once. This sequence joins TRBV20-1 and TRBJ2-1; 11 bases are shared with TRBD2. This CDR3 has 14 amino acids. Germline CDR1 and CDR2: DFQATT and SNEGSKA (reference sequence). V was clipped by 3 bases and J by 4 bases; unmatched bases: 2. This CDR3 is CSASRLAGYNEQFF. The CDR3 nucleotides read TGCAGTGCTAGCCGACTAGCGGGGTACAATGAGCAGTTCTTC.

This clonotype occurred many times. The chain recombines TRBV5-1 with TRBJ2-7, with 7 bases matching TRBD1. This CDR3 spans 16 amino acids. Per germline, CDR1 SGHRS and CDR2 YFSETQ. V lost 4 bases, J lost 1 base, and 11 bases stayed unmatched. CDR3 loop: CASSPGQAIVSYEQYF. CDR3 sequence (DNA): TGCGCCAGCAGCCCCGGACAGGCCATTGTATCCTACGAGCAGTACTTC. Combining the CDR3 with reference TRBV5-1 and TRBJ2-7 gives the whole variable domain KAGVTQTPRYLIKTRGQQVTLSCSPISGHRSVSWYQQTPGQGLQFLFEYFSETQRNKGNFPGRFSGRQFSNSRSEMNVSTLELGDSALYLCASSPGQAIVSYEQYFGPGTRLTVT.

This rearrangement joins TRBV6-5 to TRBJ2-5; possible D gene TRBD2, 5 bases. Germline values: CDR1 MNHEY, CDR2 SVGAGI. Trimming took off 3 bases at V and 5 bases at J, with 16 bases between the two ends. The CDR3 sequence is 15 residues long. The CDR3 loop reads CASSYGVGDWETQYF. The CDR3 DNA is TGTGCCAGCAGTTATGGTGTCGGGGATTGGGAGACCCAGTACTTC.